Here is one T cell receptor (beta chain) with its context. What it binds is unknown. MiXCR was run by TCRdb on the 5' RACE reads, yielding one entry per CDR3 protein. The table shows 350,000 to 550,000 distinct CDR3 sequences, with approximately 26% occurring only once. This specimen belongs to a study of CD8 T cells in ankylosing spondylitis. General observations from the study: It appeared that ankylosing spondylitis blood was characterized by a TCR beta motif of seven or eight highly homologous variants.

J gave up 6 bases and V 6 bases, and 6 bases lay outside the gene matches. This CDR3 region has 14 residues. The germline CDR1 and CDR2 sequences are DFQATT and SNEGSKA (reference sequence). This receptor was identified in a male donor with ankylosing spondylitis. Sequencing used blood, either unsorted or a sorted T cell fraction (not recorded which). The V and J genes are TRBV20-1 and TRBJ2-2; 11 bases match TRBD1. The CDR3 coding sequence is TGCAGTGCCCCGGGACAGGGGGGTCCCGGGGAGCTGTTTTTT. Its protein product is CSAPGQGGPGELFF.